This T cell receptor (beta chain) was profiled in a study of breast tumors, draining lymph nodes, adjacent tissues. Broader study findings: The data were judged consistent with most tumor T cells coming from lymph node and expanding in tumor. Tumor TCR diversity was below lymph nodes but above nontumor tissue. That most tumor T cells come from lymph nodes remained unproven.

The lymph nodes were axillary draining lymph nodes from breast cancer patients. Trimming took 5 bases from V and 5 from J, leaving 13 bases between them. The CDR3 consists of 14 residues. This clonotype was recorded many times. What it recognizes is unknown. TCRdb redid the calling of the multiplex PCR reads with MiXCR, one entry per CDR3 protein. Seen here are fewer than 140,000 distinct CDR3 sequences, more than 25% observed once, and the top ten hold about 6%. Sequenced: axillary lymph node tissue. V and J are TRBV12-3 or TRBV12-4 and TRBJ2-1; no clear D gene. The sequence was collected from a female donor with breast cancer. Some clones in this sample may be carry-over from other donors' samples. CDR3 DNA sequence: TGTGCCAGCAGTCTCTTGACGGTAGACAATGAGCAGTTCTTC. It specifies CASSLLTVDNEQFF.